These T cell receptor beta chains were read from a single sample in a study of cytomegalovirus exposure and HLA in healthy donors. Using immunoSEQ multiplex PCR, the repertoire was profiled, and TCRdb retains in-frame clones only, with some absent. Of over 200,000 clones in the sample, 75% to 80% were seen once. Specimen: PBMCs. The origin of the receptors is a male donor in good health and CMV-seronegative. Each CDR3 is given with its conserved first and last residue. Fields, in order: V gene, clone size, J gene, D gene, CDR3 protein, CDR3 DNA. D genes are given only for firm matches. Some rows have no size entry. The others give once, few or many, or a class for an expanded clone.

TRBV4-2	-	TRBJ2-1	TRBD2	CASSQDSGGLYNEQFF	TGTGCCAGCAGCCAAGATAGCGGGGGGCTCTACAATGAGCAGTTCTTC
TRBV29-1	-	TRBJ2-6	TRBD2	CSVLADGANVLTF	TGCAGCGTGCTAGCGGATGGGGCCAACGTCCTGACTTTC
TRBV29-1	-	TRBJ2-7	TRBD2	CSGRMGLAYEQYF	TGCAGCGGGAGGATGGGACTAGCCTACGAGCAGTACTTC
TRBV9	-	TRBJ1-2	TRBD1	CASSEDRDFTGNYGYTF	TGTGCCAGCAGCGAGGACAGGGACTTTACTGGGAACTATGGCTACACCTTC
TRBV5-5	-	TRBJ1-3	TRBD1	CASSLGFRGSSGNTIYF	TGTGCCAGCAGCTTGGGTTTCAGGGGGAGCTCTGGAAACACCATATATTTT
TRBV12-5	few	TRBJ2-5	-	CASGETRPGTQYF	TGTGCTAGTGGTGAAACCCGACCAGGGACCCAGTACTTC
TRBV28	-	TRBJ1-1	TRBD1	CASSPRGGTGFYTEAFF	TGTGCCAGCAGTCCCCGAGGAGGGACAGGGTTCTACACTGAAGCTTTCTTT
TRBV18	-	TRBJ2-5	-	CASSPDGQFRETQYF	TGTGCCAGCTCACCAGACGGACAGTTTCGGGAGACCCAGTACTTC
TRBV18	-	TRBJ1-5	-	CASSPRGGSDQPQHF	TGTGCCAGCTCACCTCGGGGGGGGTCCGATCAGCCCCAGCATTTT
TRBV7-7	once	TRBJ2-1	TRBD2	CASSLEPAGGRHEQFF	TGTGCCAGCAGCTTAGAGCCGGCGGGGGGCCGGCATGAGCAGTTCTTC
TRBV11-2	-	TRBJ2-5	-	CASSLGAGKETQYF	TGTGCCAGCAGCTTGGGGGCAGGGAAAGAGACCCAGTACTTC
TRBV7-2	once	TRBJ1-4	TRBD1	CASSNRGSTNEKLFF	TGTGCCAGCAGCAACAGGGGTTCAACTAATGAAAAACTGTTTTTT
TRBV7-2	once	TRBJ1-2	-	CASRKSGGRANYGYTF	TGTGCCAGCAGGAAATCGGGGGGCAGAGCTAACTATGGCTACACCTTC
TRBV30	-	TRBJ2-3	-	CAWSVLGTQYF	TGTGCCTGGAGTGTACTAGGTACGCAGTATTTT
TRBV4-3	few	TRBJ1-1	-	CASSQVGRNTEAFF	TGCGCCAGCAGCCAAGTGGGCCGCAACACTGAAGCTTTCTTT
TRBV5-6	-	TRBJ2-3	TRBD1	CASSVGQGRGGTQYF	TGTGCCAGCAGCGTAGGACAGGGGCGAGGTGGTACGCAGTATTTT
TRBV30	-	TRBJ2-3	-	CAWSIKVSIDTQYF	TGTGCCTGGAGTATAAAAGTAAGCATAGATACGCAGTATTTT
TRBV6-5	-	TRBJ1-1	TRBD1	CASSPLEGAGTEAFF	TGTGCCAGCAGCCCGTTGGAGGGGGCAGGGACTGAAGCTTTCTTT
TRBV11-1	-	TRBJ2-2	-	CASSLELATTGELFF	TGTGCCAGCAGCTTAGAGCTAGCCACCACCGGGGAGCTGTTTTTT
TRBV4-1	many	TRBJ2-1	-	CASSQVDLFHYNEQFF	TGCGCCAGCAGCCAAGTGGACTTGTTCCACTACAATGAGCAGTTCTTC
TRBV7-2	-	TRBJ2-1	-	CASSFRDPSYNEQFF	TGTGCCAGCAGCTTCCGGGATCCCTCCTACAATGAGCAGTTCTTC
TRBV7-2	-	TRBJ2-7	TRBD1	CASSAMTGGSSYEQYF	TGTGCCAGCAGCGCAATGACAGGGGGGTCCTCCTACGAGCAGTACTTC
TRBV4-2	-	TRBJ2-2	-	CASSQDKGGPTGELFF	TGTGCCAGCAGCCAAGATAAGGGGGGGCCTACCGGGGAGCTGTTTTTT
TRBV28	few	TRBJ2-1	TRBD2	CASRNSGLDATEQFF	TGTGCCAGCAGAAACTCGGGACTAGACGCGACTGAGCAGTTCTTC
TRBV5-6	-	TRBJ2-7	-	CASSPTDTSREQYF	TGTGCCAGCAGCCCTACAGACACGTCCCGCGAGCAGTACTTC
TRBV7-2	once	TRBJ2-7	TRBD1	CASSLTGVEQYF	TGTGCCAGCAGCCTGACAGGGGTCGAGCAGTACTTC
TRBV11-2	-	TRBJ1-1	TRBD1	CASSPSDRETGTEAFF	TGTGCCAGCAGCCCCTCCGACAGGGAAACGGGTACTGAAGCTTTCTTT
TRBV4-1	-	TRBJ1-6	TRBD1	CASSQERGRGSPLHF	TGCGCCAGCAGCCAAGAGAGGGGGCGGGGTTCACCCCTCCACTTT
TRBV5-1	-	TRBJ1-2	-	CASSRDLRAGTYRYGYTF	TGCGCCAGCAGCCGGGACCTTAGGGCAGGGACTTACCGCTATGGCTACACCTTC
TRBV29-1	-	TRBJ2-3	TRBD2	CSVGGRVTDTQYF	TGCAGCGTTGGGGGGAGGGTAACAGATACGCAGTATTTT
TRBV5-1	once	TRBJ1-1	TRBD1	CASSTGQGAEAFF	TGCGCCAGCAGCACGGGACAGGGCGCTGAAGCTTTCTTT
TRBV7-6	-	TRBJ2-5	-	CASSPLHQETQYF	TGTGCCAGCAGCCCACTACACCAAGAGACCCAGTACTTC
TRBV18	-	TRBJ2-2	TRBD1	CASSPLPRTGANGELFF	TGTGCCAGCTCACCCCTCCCGCGCACAGGGGCGAACGGGGAGCTGTTTTTT
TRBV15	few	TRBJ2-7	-	CATSWGSTYEQYF	TGTGCCACCAGTTGGGGCAGTACCTACGAGCAGTACTTC
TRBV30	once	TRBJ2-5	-	CAWRGWGRETQYF	TGTGCCTGGAGAGGTTGGGGCCGGGAGACCCAGTACTTC
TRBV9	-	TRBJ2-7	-	CASSVAPPQTPGLSYEQYF	TGTGCCAGCAGCGTAGCTCCCCCCCAAACTCCGGGATTGAGCTACGAGCAGTACTTC
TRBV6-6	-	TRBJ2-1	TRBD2	CASSLTSGGAGNEQFF	TGTGCCAGCAGTCTGACTAGCGGGGGGGCGGGCAATGAGCAGTTCTTC
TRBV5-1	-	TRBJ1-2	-	CASSFEGDYGYTF	TGCGCCAGCAGCTTTGAGGGGGACTATGGCTACACCTTC
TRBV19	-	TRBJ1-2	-	CASSTTGNGYTF	TGTGCCAGTAGTACCACAGGGAACGGCTACACCTTC
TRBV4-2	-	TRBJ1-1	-	CASSQDQGMNTEAFF	TGTGCCAGCAGCCAAGACCAGGGTATGAACACTGAAGCTTTCTTT
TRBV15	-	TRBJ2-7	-	CATSREVAETYEQYF	TGTGCCACCAGCAGAGAGGTGGCAGAAACCTACGAGCAGTACTTC
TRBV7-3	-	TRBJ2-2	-	CASSPHEGLIANTGELFF	TGTGCCAGCAGCCCGCACGAGGGACTGATCGCGAACACCGGGGAGCTGTTTTTT
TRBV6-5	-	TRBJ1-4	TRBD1	CASSYDGQGPEEKLFF	TGTGCCAGCAGTTACGACGGACAGGGGCCAGAGGAAAAACTGTTTTTT
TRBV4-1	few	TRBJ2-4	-	CASSQVMSGENIQYF	TGCGCCAGCAGCCAAGTTATGTCAGGGGAGAACATTCAGTACTTC
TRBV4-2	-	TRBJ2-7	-	CASSQDGSAGYEQYF	TGTGCCAGCAGCCAAGATGGCAGCGCCGGCTACGAGCAGTACTTC
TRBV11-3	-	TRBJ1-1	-	CASGKRRTEAFF	TGTGCCAGCGGTAAAAGGAGGACTGAAGCTTTCTTT
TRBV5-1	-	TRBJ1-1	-	CASSLDATRTEAFF	TGCGCCAGCAGCTTGGACGCGACGAGGACTGAAGCTTTCTTT
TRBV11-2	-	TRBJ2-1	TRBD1	CASRKGQTVEQFF	TGTGCCAGCAGAAAGGGACAGACGGTTGAGCAGTTCTTC